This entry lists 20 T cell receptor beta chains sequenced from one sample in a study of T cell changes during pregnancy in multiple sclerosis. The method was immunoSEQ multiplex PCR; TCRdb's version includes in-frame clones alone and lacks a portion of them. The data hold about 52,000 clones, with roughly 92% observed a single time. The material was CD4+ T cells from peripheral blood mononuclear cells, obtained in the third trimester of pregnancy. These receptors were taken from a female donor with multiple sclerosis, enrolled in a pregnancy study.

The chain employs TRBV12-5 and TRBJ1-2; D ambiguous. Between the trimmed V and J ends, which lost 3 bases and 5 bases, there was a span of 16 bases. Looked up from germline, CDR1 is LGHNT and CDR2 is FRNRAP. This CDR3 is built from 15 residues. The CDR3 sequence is CASGFQKRAGYGYTF. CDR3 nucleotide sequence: TGTGCTAGTGGTTTTCAAAAGCGGGCAGGTTATGGCTACACCTTC.

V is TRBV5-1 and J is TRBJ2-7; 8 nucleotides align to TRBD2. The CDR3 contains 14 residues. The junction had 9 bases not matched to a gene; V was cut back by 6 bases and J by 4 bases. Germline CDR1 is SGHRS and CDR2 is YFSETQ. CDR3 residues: CASMKHGGAYEQYF. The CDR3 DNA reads TGCGCCAGCATGAAGCACGGGGGGGCATACGAGCAGTACTTC.

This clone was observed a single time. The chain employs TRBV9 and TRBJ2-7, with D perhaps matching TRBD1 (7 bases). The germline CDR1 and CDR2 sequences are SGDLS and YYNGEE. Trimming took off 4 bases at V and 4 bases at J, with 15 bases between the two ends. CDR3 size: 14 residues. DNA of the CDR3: TGTGCCAGCAGCCTCAGACAGGGAGGTTACGAGCAGTACTTC. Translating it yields CASSLRQGGYEQYF.

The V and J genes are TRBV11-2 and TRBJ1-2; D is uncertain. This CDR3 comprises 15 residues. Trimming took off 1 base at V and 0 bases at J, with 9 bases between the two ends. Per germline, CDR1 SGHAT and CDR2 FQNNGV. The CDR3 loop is CASSLGPLSNYGYTF. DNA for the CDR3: TGTGCCAGCAGCTTAGGGCCCCTCTCTAACTATGGCTACACCTTC.

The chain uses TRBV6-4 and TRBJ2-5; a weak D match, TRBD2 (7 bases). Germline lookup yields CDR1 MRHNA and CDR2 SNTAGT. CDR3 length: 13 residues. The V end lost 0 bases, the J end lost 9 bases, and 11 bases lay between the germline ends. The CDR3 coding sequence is TGTGCCAGCAGTGACTCGGAGGGGGGGGCCCAGTACTTC. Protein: CASSDSEGGAQYF.

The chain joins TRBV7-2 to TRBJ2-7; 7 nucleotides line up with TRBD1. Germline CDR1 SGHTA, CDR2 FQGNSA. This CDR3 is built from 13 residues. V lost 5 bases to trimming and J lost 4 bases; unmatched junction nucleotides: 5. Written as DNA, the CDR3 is TGTGCCAGCAGCACAAAACAGGGGTACGAGCAGTACTTC. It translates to CASSTKQGYEQYF. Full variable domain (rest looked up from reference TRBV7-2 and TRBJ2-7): GAGVSQSPSNKVTEKGKDVELRCDPISGHTALYWYRQSLGQGLEFLIYFQGNSAPDKSGLPSDRFSAERTGGSVSTLTIQRTQQEDSAVYLCASSTKQGYEQYFGPGTRLTVT.

CDR3 sequence: CASSRGWAESYGYTF. CDR3 DNA: TGTGCCAGCAGTAGGGGGTGGGCAGAGAGCTATGGCTACACCTTC. V and J are TRBV2 and TRBJ1-2; a possible D gene is TRBD1 (6 bases). Trimming took 5 bases from V and 4 from J, leaving 17 bases between them. Germline assignment: CDR1 SNHLY and CDR2 FYNNEI. The CDR3 consists of 15 residues.

CDR3 bases: TGTGCCAGCAGCGTCACCCAGGGAAATTCACCCCTCCACTTT. Translation gives CASSVTQGNSPLHF. The chain couples TRBV9 to TRBJ1-6, with D perhaps TRBD1 (5 bases). In germline, CDR1 is SGDLS, CDR2 YYNGEE. V was cut by 2 bases and J by 7 bases, with 10 bases left in between. This CDR3 comprises 14 residues.

The CDR3 nucleotides are TGTGCCAGCAGCTCCCCTGGGCAGGGCCCCCACGAGCAGTACTTC. Protein: CASSSPGQGPHEQYF. This chain joins TRBV7-9 and TRBJ2-7, with a tentative D call TRBD1 (5 bases). Deletions cut 4 bases from V and 5 bases from J, with 18 bases between. Germline V CDR1 and CDR2: SEHNR, FQNEAQ (reference sequence). This CDR3 has 15 amino acids.

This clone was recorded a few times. The CDR3 coding sequence is TGTGCCAGCAGCGGTCGGGACAGGGGTGAAGCTTTCTTT. It specifies CASSGRDRGEAFF. The V and J genes are TRBV9 and TRBJ1-1, with 10 positions matching TRBD1. Germline V gives CDR1 SGDLS, CDR2 YYNGEE. V lost 3 bases, J lost 7 bases, and 3 bases stayed unmatched. The CDR3 contains 13 residues.

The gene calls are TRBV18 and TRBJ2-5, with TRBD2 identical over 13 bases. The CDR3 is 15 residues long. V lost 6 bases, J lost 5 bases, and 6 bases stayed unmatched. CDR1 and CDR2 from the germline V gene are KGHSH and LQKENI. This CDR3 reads CASSPGTSGAETQYF. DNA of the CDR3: TGTGCCAGCTCCCCAGGGACTAGCGGGGCGGAGACCCAGTACTTC.

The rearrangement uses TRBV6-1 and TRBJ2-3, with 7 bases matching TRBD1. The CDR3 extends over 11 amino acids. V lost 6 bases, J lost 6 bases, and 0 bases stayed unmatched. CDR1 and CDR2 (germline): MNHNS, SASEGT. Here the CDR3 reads CASRTGDTQYF. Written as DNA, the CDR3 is TGTGCCAGCAGGACAGGGGATACGCAGTATTTT.

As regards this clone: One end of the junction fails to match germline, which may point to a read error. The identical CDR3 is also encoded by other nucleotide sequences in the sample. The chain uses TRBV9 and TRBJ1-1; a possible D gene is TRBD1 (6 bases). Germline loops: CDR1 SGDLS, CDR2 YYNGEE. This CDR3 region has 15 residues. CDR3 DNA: TGTGCCAGCAGCGTAACGGACAGACCGAACACTGAAGCCTTCTTT. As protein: CASSVTDRPNTEAFF.

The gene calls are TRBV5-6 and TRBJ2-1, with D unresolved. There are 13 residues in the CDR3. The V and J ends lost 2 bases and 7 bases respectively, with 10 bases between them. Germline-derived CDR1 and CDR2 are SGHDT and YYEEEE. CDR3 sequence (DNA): TGTGCCAGCAGCTTCCGGGTAAGGAATGAGCAGTTCTTC. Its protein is CASSFRVRNEQFF.

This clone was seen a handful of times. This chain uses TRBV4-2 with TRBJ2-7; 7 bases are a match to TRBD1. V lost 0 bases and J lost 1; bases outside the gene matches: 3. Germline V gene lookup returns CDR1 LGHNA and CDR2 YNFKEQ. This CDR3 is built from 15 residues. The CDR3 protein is CASSQDYRGSYEQYF. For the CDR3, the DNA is TGTGCCAGCAGCCAAGACTACAGGGGATCCTACGAGCAGTACTTC.

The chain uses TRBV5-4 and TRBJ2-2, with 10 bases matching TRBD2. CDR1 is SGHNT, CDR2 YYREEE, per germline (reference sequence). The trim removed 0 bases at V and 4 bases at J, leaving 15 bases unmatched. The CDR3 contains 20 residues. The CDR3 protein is CASSLGLSGGASVGTGELFF. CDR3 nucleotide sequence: TGTGCCAGCAGCTTGGGTTTAAGCGGGGGGGCCTCAGTCGGCACCGGGGAGCTGTTTTTT.

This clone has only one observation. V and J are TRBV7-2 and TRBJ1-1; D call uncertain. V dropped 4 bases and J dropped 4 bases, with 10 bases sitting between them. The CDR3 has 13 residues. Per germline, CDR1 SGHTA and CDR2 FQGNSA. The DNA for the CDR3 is TGTGCCAGCAGCTCGGAACCGGGCACTGAAGCTTTCTTT. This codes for CASSSEPGTEAFF.

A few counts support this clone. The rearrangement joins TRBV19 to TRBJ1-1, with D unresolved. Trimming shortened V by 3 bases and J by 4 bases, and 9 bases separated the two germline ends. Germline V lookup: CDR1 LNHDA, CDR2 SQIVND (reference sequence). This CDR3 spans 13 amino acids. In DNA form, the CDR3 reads TGTGCCAGTAGTATTACAGCGGGCACTGAAGCTTTCTTT. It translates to CASSITAGTEAFF.

The CDR3 protein is CASSLVAGSYEQYF. The CDR3, as DNA: TGTGCCAGCAGCTTGGTAGCGGGATCCTACGAGCAGTACTTC. The V call is TRBV5-5, the J call TRBJ2-7; 8 bases are a match to TRBD2. The germline V gene has CDR1 SGHKS and CDR2 YYEKEE (reference sequence). The J segment lost 1 base and the V segment lost 0 bases, leaving 0 bases of the junction unmatched. The CDR3 is 14 residues long.

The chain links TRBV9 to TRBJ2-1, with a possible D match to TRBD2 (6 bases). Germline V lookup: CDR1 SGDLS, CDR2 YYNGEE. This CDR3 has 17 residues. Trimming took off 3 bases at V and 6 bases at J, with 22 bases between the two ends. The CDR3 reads CASSAPAGRVMTNEQFF. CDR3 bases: TGTGCCAGCAGCGCCCCCGCCGGGAGAGTGATGACCAATGAGCAGTTCTTC.